A selection of T cell receptor beta chains follows, all from one sample in a study of blood T cell repertoires in COVID-19. This table comes from immunoSEQ multiplex PCR, and its TCRdb copy is limited to in-frame clones, with some not included. Altogether over 100,000 clones are present, 80% to 90% being singletons, with the ten largest covering approximately 4.3%. Source material: peripheral blood. These TCRs come from a man in his sixties with COVID-19, enrolled during active disease. CDR3s include the opening cysteine and the closing phenylalanine or tryptophan. The D gene is left open where the match is weak. The listing skips clone size in some rows; elsewhere it reads once, few, many or a size class.

V gene	clone size	D gene	J gene	CDR3 protein	CDR3 DNA
TRBV18	-	TRBD1	TRBJ1-4	CASSPPGTGVRGEKLFF	TGTGCCAGCTCACCACCGGGGACAGGGGTTCGGGGTGAAAAACTGTTTTTT
TRBV28	-	-	TRBJ2-5	CASSPGDFEETQYF	TGTGCCAGCAGTCCGGGGGACTTCGAAGAGACCCAGTACTTC
TRBV28	-	-	TRBJ1-1	CASSLQYTEAFF	TGTGCCAGCAGTTTACAGTACACTGAAGCTTTCTTT
TRBV12-3/TRBV12-4	-	-	TRBJ1-5	CASSEGNQPQHF	TGTGCCAGCTCAGAGGGCAATCAGCCCCAGCATTTT
TRBV4-2	-	-	TRBJ1-1	CASSQDIKGGLVAFF	TGTGCCAGCAGCCAAGATATAAAGGGAGGGCTCGTAGCTTTCTTT
TRBV2	-	-	TRBJ1-4	CASSEGLLEEKLFF	TGTGCCAGCAGTGAAGGCCTCCTGGAGGAAAAACTGTTTTTT
TRBV27	-	-	TRBJ2-1	CASSFKPSYNEQFF	TGTGCCAGCAGTTTCAAGCCATCCTACAATGAGCAGTTCTTC
TRBV7-9	-	-	TRBJ1-1	CASSLASQPGNTEAFF	TGTGCCAGCAGCTTAGCCTCTCAACCCGGGAACACTGAAGCTTTCTTT
TRBV9	once	-	TRBJ2-1	CASSPHRGGDNEQFF	TGTGCCAGCAGCCCCCACAGAGGGGGGGACAATGAGCAGTTCTTC
TRBV19	-	TRBD1	TRBJ1-5	CAPEGAGQPQHF	TGTGCCCCCGAGGGGGCCGGACAGCCCCAGCATTTT
TRBV7-9	-	-	TRBJ2-5	CASTEGGRETQYF	TGTGCCAGCACCGAAGGGGGGCGAGAGACCCAGTACTTC
TRBV5-4	few	TRBD1	TRBJ1-6	CASAGGNSPLHF	TGTGCCAGCGCAGGGGGTAATTCACCCCTCCACTTT
TRBV5-1	-	-	TRBJ2-1	CASSFRREYNEQFF	TGCGCCAGCAGCTTCAGGAGGGAATACAATGAGCAGTTCTTC
TRBV5-1	-	-	TRBJ1-6	CASSLADSYNSPLHF	TGCGCCAGCAGCTTGGCCGACAGCTATAATTCACCCCTCCACTTT
TRBV7-8	-	TRBD1	TRBJ1-4	CASSHRDRGEKLFF	TGTGCCAGCAGCCACCGGGACAGGGGGGAAAAACTGTTTTTT
TRBV19	few	TRBD1	TRBJ2-7	CASSVRTGLSYEQYF	TGTGCCAGTAGTGTCAGGACAGGACTTTCCTACGAGCAGTACTTC
TRBV5-6	-	TRBD1	TRBJ2-7	CASSRTGREQYF	TGTGCCAGCAGCCGGACAGGGCGGGAGCAGTACTTC
TRBV10-3	-	TRBD2	TRBJ2-3	CAISEERGPSTDTQYF	TGTGCCATCAGTGAAGAGCGGGGGCCAAGCACAGATACGCAGTATTTT
TRBV19	-	-	TRBJ2-7	CASSIGRAYEQYF	TGTGCCAGTAGTATAGGCAGGGCCTACGAGCAGTACTTC
TRBV27	-	-	TRBJ1-2	CASSLSGGWGDNYGYTF	TGTGCCAGCAGTTTATCGGGAGGGTGGGGCGATAACTATGGCTACACCTTC
TRBV18	-	-	TRBJ1-2	CASSPKQEAPNYGYTF	TGTGCCAGCTCACCAAAGCAGGAGGCCCCTAACTATGGCTACACCTTC
TRBV28	-	TRBD1	TRBJ1-5	CAANSQGPSIHSNQPQHF	TGTGCCGCAAATTCACAGGGGCCATCCATCCATAGCAATCAGCCCCAGCATTTT